The 11 T cell receptor beta chains reported below all come from one sample, sequenced in a study of T cells after yellow fever vaccination. TCRdb used MiXCR to reprocess the 5' RACE reads, holding one entry per CDR3 protein. The sample carries 250,000 or so distinct CDR3 sequences, around 3.5% recorded once. The sequenced sample was PBMCs, obtained 15 days after the yellow fever booster vaccination. These TCRs come from a man aged 18 to 30 who received the YFV17D yellow fever vaccine.

This clonotype was seen ten or more times. This chain links TRBV20-1 with TRBJ2-5, with D perhaps TRBD2 (5 bases). This CDR3 is 14 amino acids long. Germline assignment: CDR1 DFQATT and CDR2 SNEGSKA (reference sequence). V lost 3 bases to trimming and J lost 4 bases, with 15 bases between them. The CDR3 coding sequence is TGCAGTGCTAGGTACTCAACCCGGGGAGAGACCCAGTACTTC. Encoded protein: CSARYSTRGETQYF.

This clonotype was counted many times. CDR3 sequence reads: CASSGPAGRIRSYNSPLHF. DNA of the CDR3: TGTGCCAGCAGTGGACCGGCGGGGCGAATAAGATCCTATAATTCACCCCTCCACTTT. This chain joins TRBV6-1 and TRBJ1-6; D might be TRBD1 (5 bases). This CDR3 comprises 19 residues. Between the trimmed V and J ends, which lost 4 bases and 1 base, there was a span of 20 bases. Germline CDR1 is MNHNS and CDR2 is SASEGT.

The chain uses TRBV29-1 and TRBJ2-5; D not resolved. Germline V gene lookup returns CDR1 SQVTM and CDR2 ANQGSEA. This CDR3 is built from 12 residues. Trimming shortened V by 4 bases and J by 4 bases, and 10 bases separated the two germline ends. CDR3 bases: TGCAGCGTTGGAAAGGGCTCAGAGACCCAGTACTTC. Translation: CSVGKGSETQYF.

This clonotype came up many times. The CDR3 sequence is CSAKGIGGTDTQYF. CDR3 bases: TGCAGTGCCAAGGGGATCGGTGGCACAGATACGCAGTATTTT. The chain recombines TRBV20-1 with TRBJ2-3, with a possible D match to TRBD1 (5 bases). CDR3 length: 14 amino acids. Germline CDR1 is DFQATT and CDR2 is SNEGSKA (reference sequence). V lost 6 bases and J 1 base, leaving 14 bases between the germline ends.

This clonotype showed up many times. The chain combines TRBV7-9 with TRBJ2-5, with 11 nucleotides matching TRBD2. Germline loops: CDR1 SEHNR, CDR2 FQNEAQ (reference sequence). The ends lost 5 bases at V and 7 bases at J; junction bases unmatched: 12. The CDR3 covers 16 residues. CDR3 coding DNA: TGTGCCAGCAGCCGAAACACCCTTAGCGGGGGGGCGACCCAGTACTTC. This translates into CASSRNTLSGGATQYF.

To note about this clonotype: A much larger clone lies a single base off, so this may be a read error. Without the conserved terminal phenylalanine or tryptophan, this CDR3 likely stems from a read error. This chain joins TRBV7-2 and TRBJ1-1; D gene ambiguous. Trimming removed 0 bases from V and 7 bases from J, with 9 bases in between. Germline V gene lookup returns CDR1 SGHTA and CDR2 FQGNSA. The CDR3 is 13 amino acids. Here the CDR3 reads CASSLALKIEAFL. The CDR3 nucleotides are TGTGCCAGCAGCTTAGCGCTGAAGATTGAAGCTTTCCTT.

This clonotype came up many times. This sequence joins TRBV20-1 and TRBJ2-2, with a possible D match to TRBD1 (7 bases). The V end was cut by 5 bases, the J end by 6 bases, with 16 bases between. The CDR3 is 14 residues long. Looked up from germline, CDR1 is DFQATT and CDR2 is SNEGSKA (reference sequence). In DNA form, the CDR3 reads TGCAGTGCTTCCGGAACAGGGGAGGCCGGGGAGCTGTTTTTT. It codes for CSASGTGEAGELFF.

This clonotype was observed at least ten times. V usage is TRBV5-4 and J usage is TRBJ1-1; D remains unclear. Germline CDR1 SGHNT, CDR2 YYREEE (reference sequence). The CDR3 covers 14 residues. V was clipped by 4 bases and J by 2 bases, with 12 bases between them. CDR3 sequence: CASSPDTDNTEAFF. CDR3 coding DNA: TGTGCCAGCAGCCCCGACACGGATAACACTGAAGCTTTCTTT.

This clonotype has at least ten counts. This sequence joins TRBV20-1 and TRBJ2-7, with TRBD2 as a possible D gene (6 bases). Germline V CDR1 and CDR2: DFQATT, SNEGSKA (reference sequence). This CDR3 contains 14 residues. Trimming pared 3 bases from V and 0 bases from J, leaving 12 bases between. The DNA for the CDR3 is TGCAGTGCTAGGAGGCCGGAGGGCTCCTACGAGCAGTACGTC. Protein sequence: CSARRPEGSYEQYV.

This chain uses TRBV20-1 with TRBJ2-3, with D perhaps TRBD1 (5 bases). The germline V gene encodes CDR1 DFQATT and CDR2 SNEGSKA (reference sequence). Trimming removed 6 bases from V and 2 bases from J, with 12 bases in between. The CDR3 extends over 13 amino acids. The CDR3 spells CSAPRQNTDTQYF. CDR3 DNA: TGCAGTGCCCCCCGACAGAACACAGATACGCAGTATTTT.

This clonotype was seen repeatedly, ten times or more. The chain employs TRBV27 and TRBJ2-5; D might be TRBD2 (6 bases). The length of the CDR3 is 14 residues. V was trimmed by 5 bases and J by 0 bases, leaving 10 bases between them. Per the germline V gene, CDR1 is MNHEY and CDR2 is SMNVEV (reference sequence). CDR3 loop: CASSLKRDQETQYF. The CDR3 coding sequence is TGTGCCAGCAGTCTCAAGCGGGACCAAGAGACCCAGTACTTC.